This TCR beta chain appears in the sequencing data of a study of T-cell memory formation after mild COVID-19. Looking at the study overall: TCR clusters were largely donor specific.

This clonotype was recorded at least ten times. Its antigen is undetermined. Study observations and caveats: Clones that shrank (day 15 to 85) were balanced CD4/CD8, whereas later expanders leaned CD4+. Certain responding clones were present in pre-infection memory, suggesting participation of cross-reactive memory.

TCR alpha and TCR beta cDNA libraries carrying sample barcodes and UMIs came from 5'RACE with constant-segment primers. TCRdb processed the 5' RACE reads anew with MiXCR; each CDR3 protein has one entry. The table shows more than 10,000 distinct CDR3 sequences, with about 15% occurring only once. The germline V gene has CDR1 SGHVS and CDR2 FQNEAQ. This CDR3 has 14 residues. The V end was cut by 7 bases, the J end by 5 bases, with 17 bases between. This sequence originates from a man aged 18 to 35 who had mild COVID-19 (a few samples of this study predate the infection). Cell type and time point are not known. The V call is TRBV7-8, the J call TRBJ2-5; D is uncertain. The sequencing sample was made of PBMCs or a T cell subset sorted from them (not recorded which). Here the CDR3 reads CASTVDTDGETQYF. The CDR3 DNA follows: TGTGCCAGCACCGTAGACACAGACGGGGAGACCCAGTACTTC.